One sample yielded the 12 T cell receptor beta chains listed below, sequenced in a study of HIV-infected children after antiretroviral therapy interruption. Described treatment: PENTA 11 planned treatment interruption arm or continuous ART arm. Unique molecular identifiers were included in an RNA-based 3' RACE TCR library. TCRdb recomputed calls from the 3' RACE reads with MiXCR, one row per CDR3 protein. Among about 89,000 distinct CDR3 sequences listed, around 6.9% were seen once. Sequencing was performed on CD45RA+ CD4+ T cells from PBMCs, pooled from several time points, taken from a donor given antiretroviral therapy, either interrupted or continuous. The subset denotes: naive CD4+ CD45RA+ CD45RO- T cells. The receptors come from a pool of human donors with HIV.

This clonotype showed up many times. At one end the junction does not follow the germline gene, possibly because of a read error. This chain connects TRBV6-5 to TRBJ2-6; D is uncertain. Germline values: CDR1 MNHEY, CDR2 SVGAGI. The CDR3 is 13 amino acids. CDR3 coding DNA: TGTGCCAGCAGTGACTCTGGGGCCAACGTCCTGACTTTC. This encodes CASSDSGANVLTF.

The CDR3 sequence: CASMTGEETQYF. CDR3 coding DNA: TGTGCCAGCATGACGGGGGAAGAGACCCAGTACTTC. The rearrangement joins TRBV2 to TRBJ2-5; D perhaps matches TRBD2 (6 bases). The length of the CDR3 is 12 residues. V was cut by 7 bases and J by 3 bases, with 9 bases left in between. The V gene's germline CDR1 is SNHLY and CDR2 FYNNEI.

This clonotype was recorded many times. The chain joins TRBV3-1 to TRBJ2-3; D is possibly TRBD1 (6 bases). CDR3 length: 15 residues. The V and J ends lost 1 base and 4 bases respectively, with 12 bases between them. CDR1 is LGHDT and CDR2 is YNNKEL in the germline V gene (reference sequence). The CDR3 loop is CASSQVDSGADTQYF. CDR3 nucleotide sequence: TGTGCCAGCAGCCAAGTGGACAGTGGGGCAGATACGCAGTATTTT.

This clonotype appeared a few times. V and J are TRBV6-6 and TRBJ2-2; possible D gene TRBD1, 6 bases. V was trimmed by 7 bases and J by 3 bases, leaving 15 bases between them. Per germline, CDR1 MNHNY and CDR2 SVGAGI (reference sequence). There are 15 residues in the CDR3. The CDR3 reads CASTRATGDTGELFF. The CDR3 DNA reads TGTGCCAGCACCCGCGCGACAGGTGACACCGGGGAGCTGTTTTTT.

This clonotype was seen more than once but under ten times. This chain connects TRBV2 to TRBJ2-1, with 12 bases aligning to TRBD2. CDR1 is SNHLY, CDR2 FYNNEI, per germline. After removal of 2 bases from V and 15 bases from J, the junction contained 5 bases not matched to a gene. The CDR3 totals 13 residues. The CDR3 DNA reads as TGTGCCAGCAGTGAATCGGCTAGCGGGAGGGCGTTCTTC. It specifies CASSESASGRAFF.

The rearrangement uses TRBV2 and TRBJ2-2; the D gene is possibly TRBD1 (6 bases). Deletions cut 4 bases from V and 1 base from J, with 10 bases between. Looked up from germline, CDR1 is SNHLY and CDR2 is FYNNEI. The CDR3 extends over 15 amino acids. The DNA of the CDR3 is TGTGCCAGCAGTGCGACAGGATTGAACACCGGGGAGCTGTTTTTT. It encodes CASSATGLNTGELFF. The entire variable domain, with the rest obtained from reference TRBV2 and TRBJ2-2, is as follows: EPEVTQTPSHQVTQMGQEVILRCVPISNHLYFYWYRQILGQKVEFLVSFYNNEISEKSEIFDDQFSVERPDGSNFTLKIRSTKLEDSAMYFCASSATGLNTGELFFGEGSRLTVL.

Relative to its sample, this clonotype is medium-sized. The genes are TRBV20-1 and TRBJ1-5, with D uncertain. Trimming took 1 base from V and 0 from J, leaving 13 bases between them. The CDR3 has 16 residues. Germline loops: CDR1 DFQATT, CDR2 SNEGSKA (reference sequence). The DNA of the CDR3 is TGCAGTGCTAGAGGGGTTGGGGTCTATAGCAATCAGCCCCAGCATTTT. This translates into CSARGVGVYSNQPQHF.

This rearrangement joins TRBV20-1 to TRBJ2-1; either TRBD1 or TRBD2 may supply D (6 bases each). Germline V gene lookup returns CDR1 DFQATT and CDR2 SNEGSKA (reference sequence). The CDR3 totals 13 residues. This CDR3 is CIISGGRNNEQFF. The CDR3 DNA sequence: TGCATTATATCCGGGGGCCGAAACAATGAGCAGTTCTTC.

Comment on this clonotype: A much larger clone differs from this one at a single base, so this may be a read error. The chain uses TRBV4-2 and TRBJ2-1; D is ambiguous. The CDR3 has 15 amino acids. V was shortened by 0 bases and J by 7 bases, with 13 bases between the two germline ends. CDR1 and CDR2 from the germline V gene are LGHNA and YNFKEQ. The CDR3 here is CASSQETRGINEQFF. The CDR3 DNA reads as TGTGCCAGCAGCCAAGAAACCCGCGGTATAAATGAGCAGTTCTTC.

This clonotype was counted many times. The chain uses TRBV12-3 or TRBV12-4 and TRBJ2-1; D may be TRBD2 (5 bases). This CDR3 contains 14 residues. Between the trimmed V and J ends, which lost 11 bases and 8 bases, there was a span of 22 bases. The CDR3 spells CASQRSASRDEQFF. The CDR3 DNA reads TGTGCCTCACAGAGGTCGGCTAGCCGCGATGAGCAGTTCTTC.

The chain carries TRBV5-1 and TRBJ1-2, with unresolved D. V was pared by 0 bases and J by 8 bases, with 17 bases between. Germline-derived CDR1 and CDR2 are SGHRS and YFSETQ. The CDR3 contains 15 residues. The CDR3 nucleotides are TGCGCCAGCAGCTTGGATGGTGGGCCTCTATTCGGCTACACCTTC. Translated, it gives CASSLDGGPLFGYTF. Using reference TRBV5-1 and TRBJ1-2 for the parts outside the CDR3, the full variable domain is KAGVTQTPRYLIKTRGQQVTLSCSPISGHRSVSWYQQTPGQGLQFLFEYFSETQRNKGNFPGRFSGRQFSNSRSEMNVSTLELGDSALYLCASSLDGGPLFGYTFGSGTRLTVV.

This rearrangement joins TRBV6-1 to TRBJ1-2; D unresolved. Germline CDR1 is MNHNS and CDR2 is SASEGT. CDR3 size: 13 residues. Trimming pared 4 bases from V and 8 bases from J, leaving 14 bases between. The CDR3: CASSAEQLRGYTF. For the CDR3, the DNA is TGTGCCAGCAGTGCGGAACAGTTGAGGGGCTACACCTTC.